Following are 20 T cell receptor beta chains from one sample sequenced in a study of CD8 T cells in Susac syndrome. An amount of RNA that ranged from about 0.45 to 1 ug was reverse transcribed with random hexamers. TCRdb re-analysed the immunoSEQ multiplex PCR reads in MiXCR, keeping a single row per CDR3 protein. The sample has about 120,000 distinct CDR3 sequences; about 95% are singletons. The sequencing input was CD4+ T cells from PBMCs. Receptors were obtained from a human donor in good health.

The chain combines TRBV3-1 with TRBJ2-7; D not certain. This CDR3 has 14 residues. Germline V gene data show CDR1 as LGHDT and CDR2 as YNNKEL (reference sequence). The germline V and J ends were trimmed by 1 base and 6 bases, with 13 bases remaining between them. CDR3 nucleotides: TGTGCCAGCAGCCAAGTGGCTACTCAAGCCGAGCAGTACTTC. Its translation is CASSQVATQAEQYF.

V is TRBV12-3 or TRBV12-4 and J is TRBJ2-7; 7 positions agree with TRBD2. This CDR3 comprises 15 residues. V lost 5 bases to trimming and J lost 6 bases; unmatched junction nucleotides: 13. The CDR3 DNA reads TGTGCCAGCAGTCTCACCCTCGGGGGGTCCATCGAGCAGTACTTC. It codes for CASSLTLGGSIEQYF.

The V and J genes are TRBV5-1 and TRBJ2-7, with 7 nucleotides matching TRBD1. Germline V gene data show CDR1 as SGHRS and CDR2 as YFSETQ. The J segment lost 5 bases and the V segment lost 8 bases, leaving 10 bases of the junction unmatched. This CDR3 contains 13 residues. The CDR3 here is CARGDRLPNEQYF. CDR3 DNA: TGCGCCAGAGGGGACAGATTGCCTAACGAGCAGTACTTC. Full variable domain (rest looked up from reference TRBV5-1 and TRBJ2-7): KAGVTQTPRYLIKTRGQQVTLSCSPISGHRSVSWYQQTPGQGLQFLFEYFSETQRNKGNFPGRFSGRQFSNSRSEMNVSTLELGDSALYLCARGDRLPNEQYFGPGTRLTVT.

This chain joins TRBV28 and TRBJ2-5, with 8 nucleotides matching TRBD1. Germline CDR1 MDHEN, CDR2 SYDVKM. After removal of 5 bases from V and 2 bases from J, the junction contained 13 bases not matched to a gene. This CDR3 is built from 17 residues. This CDR3 reads CASSPIPGTGDQETQYF. The CDR3 DNA reads as TGTGCCAGCAGTCCCATCCCCGGGACAGGAGATCAAGAGACCCAGTACTTC. The full variable domain, completed using reference TRBV28 and TRBJ2-5, is DVKVTQSSRYLVKRTGEKVFLECVQDMDHENMFWYRQDPGLGLRLIYFSYDVKMKEKGDIPEGYSVSREKKERFSLILESASTNQTSMYLCASSPIPGTGDQETQYFGPGTRLLVL.

In DNA form, the CDR3 reads TGTGCCAGCAGCTTGGGGTTGGAGTCCACTGAAGCTTTCTTT. As protein: CASSLGLESTEAFF. V usage is TRBV7-9 and J usage is TRBJ1-1, with unresolved D. This CDR3 spans 14 amino acids. The V end lost 3 bases, the J end lost 4 bases, and 12 bases lay between the germline ends. The germline gives CDR1 SEHNR, CDR2 FQNEAQ (reference sequence).

The chain combines TRBV25-1 with TRBJ1-1; 7 bases align to TRBD1. Germline V gives CDR1 MGHDK, CDR2 SYGVNS. The J segment lost 6 bases and the V segment lost 0 bases, leaving 4 bases of the junction unmatched. The CDR3 runs 14 residues. The CDR3 sequence: CASSEYRTGSEAFF. CDR3 nucleotides: TGTGCCAGCAGTGAATATCGGACAGGCTCTGAAGCTTTCTTT.

The chain combines TRBV18 with TRBJ1-6, with 7 bases matching TRBD1. The CDR3 covers 13 residues. Per germline, CDR1 KGHSH and CDR2 LQKENI. V trimming: 3 bases; J trimming: 8 bases; junction bases outside the gene matches: 1. CDR3 DNA sequence: TGTGCCAGCTCACCCGGACAGGATTCACCCCTCCACTTT. This codes for CASSPGQDSPLHF.

The genes are TRBV3-1 and TRBJ2-7, with D perhaps given as TRBD1 or TRBD2 (7 bases each). Per the germline V gene, CDR1 is LGHDT and CDR2 is YNNKEL (reference sequence). The CDR3 extends over 16 amino acids. Trimming left V 4 bases short and J 4 bases short, with 20 bases between. The CDR3 protein is CASSRNAGGRAYEQYF. Here the CDR3 DNA reads TGTGCCAGCAGCCGCAACGCAGGGGGGAGGGCTTACGAGCAGTACTTC.

This clonotype was picked up one time. This chain uses TRBV2 with TRBJ2-7, with D maybe TRBD2 (5 bases). Germline CDR1 and CDR2: SNHLY and FYNNEI. This CDR3 contains 14 residues. V was clipped by 7 bases and J by 6 bases, with 19 bases between them. CDR3 loop: CASKDRTYEGEQYF. The CDR3, as DNA: TGTGCCAGCAAGGACCGTACTTACGAGGGCGAGCAGTACTTC.

This clonotype is a singleton in its sample. The genes are TRBV20-1 and TRBJ2-3, with 8 bases matching TRBD1. Germline CDR1 and CDR2: DFQATT and SNEGSKA (reference sequence). The CDR3 has 15 amino acids. Trimming removed 8 bases from V and 2 bases from J; junction bases left unmatched: 12. CDR3 in amino acids: CSSYRRGRVTDTQYF. The CDR3 nucleotides are TGCAGTTCCTACCGCAGGGGGCGAGTCACAGATACGCAGTATTTT.

This sequence joins TRBV5-4 and TRBJ1-1; D may be TRBD1 (6 bases). V was cut by 4 bases and J by 0 bases, with 10 bases left in between. The CDR3 length is 14 residues. CDR1 is SGHNT and CDR2 is YYREEE in the germline V gene (reference sequence). The CDR3 bases are TGTGCCAGCAGCACAGGGACGGTGAACACTGAAGCTTTCTTT. Translated: CASSTGTVNTEAFF. Supplemented by reference TRBV5-4 and TRBJ1-1, the full variable domain reads ETGVTQSPTHLIKTRGQQVTLRCSSQSGHNTVSWYQQALGQGPQFIFQYYREEENGRGNFPPRFSGLQFPNYSSELNVNALELDDSALYLCASSTGTVNTEAFFGQGTRLTVV.

The V and J genes are TRBV20-1 and TRBJ1-3; D is unresolved. Germline V gene data show CDR1 as DFQATT and CDR2 as SNEGSKA (reference sequence). Deletions cut 2 bases from V and 1 base from J, with 15 bases between. This CDR3 is built from 16 residues. CDR3 nucleotide sequence: TGCAGTGCTAGAAACCCGGGCCGGGGTTCTGGAAACACCATATATTTT. It is translated as CSARNPGRGSGNTIYF.

This clonotype was observed once. CDR3 bases: TGTGCCAGCAGTCGGGGGAGTTACTATGGCTACACCTTC. Its protein product is CASSRGSYYGYTF. This chain uses TRBV28 with TRBJ1-2; D is possibly TRBD1 (5 bases). V lost 5 bases and J 3 bases, leaving 10 bases between the germline ends. Germline V lookup: CDR1 MDHEN, CDR2 SYDVKM. This CDR3 spans 13 amino acids.

The V gene is TRBV5-1, the J gene TRBJ2-7, with 11 bases matching TRBD2. The germline CDR1 and CDR2 sequences are SGHRS and YFSETQ. V lost 4 bases and J lost 5; bases outside the gene matches: 14. The CDR3 is 17 residues long. CDR3 loop: CASSPKRTSGYPNEQYF. The CDR3 bases are TGCGCCAGCAGCCCAAAAAGGACTAGCGGGTATCCTAACGAGCAGTACTTC.

This chain connects TRBV9 to TRBJ1-3; perhaps TRBD1 as D (6 bases). The germline V gene encodes CDR1 SGDLS and CDR2 YYNGEE. The CDR3 is made up of 14 amino acids. Between the trimmed V and J ends, which lost 1 base and 4 bases, there was a span of 9 bases. CDR3 loop: CASSVSRGGNTIYF. The CDR3 DNA is TGTGCCAGCAGCGTATCCAGGGGAGGAAACACCATATATTTT.

The chain combines TRBV9 with TRBJ2-1; TRBD2 matches at 9 bases. V lost 4 bases and J lost 4; bases outside the gene matches: 9. CDR3 length equals 16 residues. The germline V gene encodes CDR1 SGDLS and CDR2 YYNGEE. CDR3 protein: CASSSSGREGYNEQFF. The CDR3 DNA sequence: TGTGCCAGCAGCTCGTCGGGGCGGGAGGGTTACAATGAGCAGTTCTTC.

This clonotype was observed a few times. The CDR3 DNA follows: TGTGCCAGCAGTGACCTAGCGGGAATGTACAATGAGCAGTTCTTC. It translates to CASSDLAGMYNEQFF. V is TRBV6-1 and J is TRBJ2-1; 9 bases align to TRBD2. Germline V gene sequence: CDR1 MNHNS, CDR2 SASEGT. The J segment lost 4 bases and the V segment lost 3 bases, leaving 4 bases of the junction unmatched. This CDR3 has 15 residues.

V is TRBV14 and J is TRBJ2-1, with unresolved D. V shed 1 base and J shed 4 bases, with 8 bases lying between them. The CDR3 runs to 14 residues. CDR1 and CDR2 from the germline V gene are SGHDN and FVKESK. The DNA for the CDR3 is TGTGCCAGCAGCCAAGGGCAGGTGTACAATGAGCAGTTCTTC. This encodes CASSQGQVYNEQFF. The full variable domain, its missing parts supplied by reference TRBV14 and TRBJ2-1, is EAGVTQFPSHSVIEKGQTVTLRCDPISGHDNLYWYRRVMGKEIKFLLHFVKESKQDESGMPNNRFLAERTGGTYSTLKVQPAELEDSGVYFCASSQGQVYNEQFFGPGTRLTVL.

V usage is TRBV2 and J usage is TRBJ2-1, with a weak D call TRBD2 (5 bases). The CDR3 has 14 residues. The germline V gene has CDR1 SNHLY and CDR2 FYNNEI. The V end was cut by 11 bases, the J end by 0 bases, with 14 bases between. The CDR3: CAGRRGYSYNEQFF. CDR3 coding DNA: TGTGCCGGCCGCCGGGGTTACTCCTACAATGAGCAGTTCTTC.

The chain couples TRBV3-1 to TRBJ2-1, with 14 bases identical to TRBD2. Looked up from germline, CDR1 is LGHDT and CDR2 is YNNKEL (reference sequence). V gave up 5 bases and J gave up 9 bases; unmatched junction bases: 3. The CDR3 consists of 14 residues. The chain's CDR3 is CASSYGLAGGEQFF. CDR3 bases: TGTGCCAGCAGCTACGGACTAGCGGGAGGTGAGCAGTTCTTC.